Presented here are 22 T cell receptor beta chains from one specimen sequenced in a study of T-cell memory formation after mild COVID-19. One entry per CDR3 protein, called by TCRdb with MiXCR from the 5' RACE reads. The sample lists just over 350,000 distinct CDR3 sequences; about an eighth were seen once. The specimen sequenced was PBMCs or a T cell subset sorted from them (not recorded which). These receptors were collected from a man aged 18 to 29 who had mild COVID-19 (a few samples of this study predate the infection). Cell type and time point are not known.

This clonotype was counted only a few times. The rearrangement joins TRBV6-5 to TRBJ1-6; a possible D gene is TRBD1 (6 bases). V was trimmed by 7 bases and J by 6 bases, leaving 13 bases between them. Per germline, CDR1 MNHEY and CDR2 SVGAGI. The CDR3 runs to 14 residues. Written as DNA, the CDR3 is TGTGCCAGCAACATTCAGGGGATTAATTCACCCCTCCACTTT. It yields the protein CASNIQGINSPLHF.

There are many counts of this clonotype. The chain carries TRBV20-1 and TRBJ2-2; 13 bases align to TRBD2. Germline loops: CDR1 DFQATT, CDR2 SNEGSKA (reference sequence). The CDR3 consists of 17 residues. J lost 4 bases, V lost 1 base, and 6 bases had no gene match. CDR3 DNA: TGCAGTGCTAGAGCGACTAGCGGGGGGCGGGGCACCGGGGAGCTGTTTTTT. This encodes CSARATSGGRGTGELFF.

This clonotype has more than one count but fewer than ten. The J gene is TRBJ2-5, the V gene TRBV5-1; D is unresolved. Germline CDR1 and CDR2: SGHRS and YFSETQ. V was clipped by 1 base and J by 2 bases, with 9 bases between them. The CDR3 covers 14 residues. The CDR3 nucleotides are TGCGCCAGCAGCTTGATTTTGAGTCAAGAGACCCAGTACTTC. Translating it yields CASSLILSQETQYF.

This clonotype was observed many times. The V call is TRBV18, the J call TRBJ1-6, with 7 bases fitting TRBD1. In germline, CDR1 is KGHSH, CDR2 LQKENI. The CDR3 has 15 amino acids. The V segment lost 6 bases and the J segment 10 bases; nucleotides outside the gene matches: 12. CDR3 residues: CASSANGGGTSPLHF. CDR3 in DNA: TGTGCCAGCTCCGCTAACGGAGGGGGCACATCACCCCTCCACTTT.

This clonotype showed up just a few times. This rearrangement joins TRBV5-1 to TRBJ2-7; TRBD1 aligns across 10 bases. V was pared by 2 bases and J by 3 bases, with 2 bases of the junction left unmatched. The germline V gene has CDR1 SGHRS and CDR2 YFSETQ. This CDR3 spans 14 amino acids. CDR3 DNA sequence: TGCGCCAGCAGCTTCGGGACAGGGGTCTACGAGCAGTACGTC. Protein: CASSFGTGVYEQYV.

This chain connects TRBV4-1 to TRBJ1-6, with 10 nucleotides matching TRBD1. The CDR3 spans 16 residues. The ends lost 3 bases at V and 9 bases at J; junction bases unmatched: 8. CDR1 is MGHRA and CDR2 is YSYEKL in the germline V gene. The CDR3 DNA follows: TGCGCCAGCAGCCACCGACAGGGGGCGCATCCTTCACCCCTCCACTTT. This translates into CASSHRQGAHPSPLHF.

This clonotype was seen more than once but under ten times. The J gene is TRBJ2-5, the V gene TRBV6-5; the D gene could be TRBD1 or TRBD2 (5 bases each). The CDR3 has 14 residues. CDR1 and CDR2 from the germline V gene are MNHEY and SVGAGI. Trimming shortened V by 2 bases and J by 5 bases, and 12 bases separated the two germline ends. As DNA, the CDR3 is TGTGCCAGCAGTTACCTTCGGGGCCGGGAGACCCAGTACTTC. Encoded protein: CASSYLRGRETQYF.

This chain uses TRBV7-9 with TRBJ1-1, with 7 positions matching TRBD1. The CDR3 is 16 amino acids. The ends lost 5 bases at V and 6 bases at J; junction bases unmatched: 15. The germline V gene has CDR1 SEHNR and CDR2 FQNEAQ (reference sequence). CDR3 amino acids: CASSPRPRTGGAEAFF. In DNA form, the CDR3 reads TGTGCCAGCAGCCCCCGGCCTCGGACAGGCGGCGCTGAAGCTTTCTTT.

The V and J genes are TRBV20-1 and TRBJ2-1, with TRBD2 matching over 7 bases. CDR1 DFQATT and CDR2 SNEGSKA come from the germline V gene (reference sequence). This CDR3 is built from 13 residues. V was pared by 6 bases and J by 3 bases, with 5 bases of the junction left unmatched. CDR3 DNA sequence: TGCAGTGCGAGTGCGGGGGTCTACAATGAGCAGTTCTTC. Its protein product is CSASAGVYNEQFF.

This chain connects TRBV5-8 to TRBJ2-1, with D perhaps matching TRBD1 (7 bases). Germline V gives CDR1 SGHTS, CDR2 YDEGEE. The CDR3 is made up of 16 amino acids. The V gene lost 4 bases and the J gene lost 2 bases, with 16 bases spanning the gap. CDR3 loop: CASSKFQGGTYNEQFF. The CDR3 DNA follows: TGTGCCAGCAGCAAATTCCAGGGGGGAACCTACAATGAGCAGTTCTTC.

The chain recombines TRBV18 with TRBJ2-1; D gene ambiguous. This CDR3 contains 13 residues. V lost 0 bases and J 4 bases, leaving 4 bases between the germline ends. Looked up from germline, CDR1 is KGHSH and CDR2 is LQKENI. CDR3 sequence: CASSPPMYNEQFF. In DNA form, the CDR3 reads TGTGCCAGCTCACCACCGATGTACAATGAGCAGTTCTTC.

This clonotype was counted only a few times. The chain joins TRBV5-6 to TRBJ2-6; 7 nucleotides line up with TRBD1. Germline CDR1 SGHDT, CDR2 YYEEEE. The CDR3 loop spans 14 amino acids. V shed 4 bases and J 8 bases; nucleotides not matched to a gene: 6. CDR3 sequence: CASSESTGTNVLTF. The CDR3 DNA sequence: TGTGCCAGCAGCGAATCGACAGGGACCAACGTCCTGACTTTC.

This clonotype was seen a handful of times. This chain joins TRBV20-1 and TRBJ1-5; unclear D gene. The V and J ends lost 6 bases and 0 bases respectively, with 12 bases between them. CDR1 is DFQATT and CDR2 is SNEGSKA in the germline V gene (reference sequence). The CDR3 covers 14 residues. CDR3 residues: CSAVRGYSNQPQHF. In DNA form, the CDR3 reads TGCAGTGCGGTACGAGGATATAGCAATCAGCCCCAGCATTTT.

The chain carries TRBV3-1 and TRBJ1-1, with TRBD1 matching 9 bases. The trim removed 1 base at V and 3 bases at J, leaving 6 bases unmatched. This CDR3 region has 16 residues. Germline V lookup: CDR1 LGHDT, CDR2 YNNKEL (reference sequence). CDR3 coding DNA: TGTGCCAGCAGCCAAGTCCGGGACAGGGTTGACACTGAAGCTTTCTTT. This codes for CASSQVRDRVDTEAFF.

The V and J genes are TRBV6-6 and TRBJ2-2; 14 bases align to TRBD2. There are 20 residues in the CDR3. CDR1 MNHNY and CDR2 SVGAGI come from the germline V gene (reference sequence). The junction had 12 bases not matched to a gene; V was cut back by 2 bases and J by 4 bases. Here the CDR3 DNA reads TGTGCCAGCAGTTACGCTCGCGGACTAGCGGGGGGATTTGTCACCGGGGAGCTGTTTTTT. This gives the protein CASSYARGLAGGFVTGELFF.

This chain connects TRBV5-1 to TRBJ2-3, with 7 nucleotides matching TRBD2. The CDR3 loop spans 14 amino acids. After removal of 5 bases from V and 1 base from J, the junction contained 4 bases not matched to a gene. Germline assignment: CDR1 SGHRS and CDR2 YFSETQ. The CDR3 sequence is CASSMLAGTDTQYF. The CDR3 bases are TGCGCCAGCAGTATGCTAGCGGGCACAGATACGCAGTATTTT.

There are a few counts of this clonotype. The rearrangement uses TRBV3-1 and TRBJ1-4, with a weak D call TRBD1 (5 bases). The CDR3 runs to 15 residues. Per the germline V gene, CDR1 is LGHDT and CDR2 is YNNKEL (reference sequence). V was trimmed by 3 bases and J by 8 bases, leaving 16 bases between them. The CDR3, as DNA: TGTGCCAGCAGCCATCGGTGGGGGTATCGGGAAAAACTGTTTTTT. Translation gives CASSHRWGYREKLFF.

This clonotype has just a few counts. The chain links TRBV5-5 to TRBJ2-3, with D tentatively TRBD1 (7 bases). The germline V gene has CDR1 SGHKS and CDR2 YYEKEE (reference sequence). With 5 bases removed from V and 2 bases from J, the gap between germline ends came to 15 bases. The CDR3 loop spans 15 amino acids. The DNA for the CDR3 is TGTGCCAGCAGTGCAGGGGGGCCTTACACAGATACGCAGTATTTT. Translated, it gives CASSAGGPYTDTQYF.

There are a few counts of this clonotype. The chain has TRBV27 and TRBJ1-2, with 9 bases fitting TRBD1. The V segment lost 6 bases and the J segment 5 bases; nucleotides outside the gene matches: 10. CDR3 length equals 15 residues. In germline, CDR1 is MNHEY, CDR2 SMNVEV (reference sequence). CDR3: CASRHWDRESYGYTF. The CDR3 nucleotides read TGTGCCAGCAGACACTGGGACAGGGAGTCTTATGGCTACACCTTC.

This clonotype was counted between two and nine times. This chain joins TRBV4-3 and TRBJ2-6; the match to TRBD1 covers 10 bases. The ends lost 3 bases at V and 0 bases at J; junction bases unmatched: 5. This CDR3 has 18 amino acids. The germline gives CDR1 LGHNA, CDR2 YSLEER. CDR3 in amino acids: CASSQADRGLSGANVLTF. As DNA, the CDR3 is TGCGCCAGCAGCCAGGCCGACAGGGGGCTCTCTGGGGCCAACGTCCTGACTTTC.

This clonotype was detected only a few times. The CDR3 DNA follows: TGCAGTGCTAGGGCCTATCGGACAGGGGAAGAGACCCAGTACTTC. Amino acids: CSARAYRTGEETQYF. J is TRBJ2-5 and V is TRBV20-1, with TRBD1 matching 9 bases. The CDR3 is 15 residues long. From germline, CDR1 is DFQATT and CDR2 SNEGSKA (reference sequence). V lost 3 bases and J lost 3; bases outside the gene matches: 8.

This chain connects TRBV19 to TRBJ2-2; D uncertain. Trimming stripped 5 bases from V and 1 base from J, with 17 bases between. The CDR3 runs 17 residues. Germline-derived CDR1 and CDR2 are LNHDA and SQIVND (reference sequence). The CDR3 here is CASSPRWKWRNTGELFF. DNA for the CDR3: TGTGCCAGTAGTCCGAGGTGGAAATGGAGGAACACCGGGGAGCTGTTTTTT.